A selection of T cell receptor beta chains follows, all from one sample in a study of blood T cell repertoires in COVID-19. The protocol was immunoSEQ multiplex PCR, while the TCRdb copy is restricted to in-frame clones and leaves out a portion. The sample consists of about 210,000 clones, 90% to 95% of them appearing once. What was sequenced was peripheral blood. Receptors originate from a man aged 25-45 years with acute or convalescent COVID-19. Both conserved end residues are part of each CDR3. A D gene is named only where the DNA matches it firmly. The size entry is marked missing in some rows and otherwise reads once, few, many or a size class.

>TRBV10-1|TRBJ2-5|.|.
TGCGCCAGCAGTGAGTCGGCAGAGACCCAGTACTTC
CASSESAETQYF
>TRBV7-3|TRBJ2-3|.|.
TGTGCCAGCAGCTTACAGGGGCCGAGCACAGATACGCAGTATTTT
CASSLQGPSTDTQYF
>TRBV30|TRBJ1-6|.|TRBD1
TGTGCCTATTCGACAGGGGCTACCCTCCACTTT
CAYSTGATLHF
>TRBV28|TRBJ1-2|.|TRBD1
TGTGCCAGCAGTTCACCAACAGGGGGCCGACTTTATGGCTACACCTTC
CASSSPTGGRLYGYTF
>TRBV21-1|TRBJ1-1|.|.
TGTGCCAGCAGTTGCCCTCACAGGTTGAACACTGAAGCTTTCTTT
CASSCPHRLNTEAFF
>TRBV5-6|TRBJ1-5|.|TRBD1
TGTGCCAGCAGCCGATCGGGACAGCAATATCAGCCCCAGCATTTT
CASSRSGQQYQPQHF
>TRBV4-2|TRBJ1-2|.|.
TGTGCCAGCAGCCAAGTGCGAGGAATTGACTATGGCTACACCTTC
CASSQVRGIDYGYTF
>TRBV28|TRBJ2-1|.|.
TGTGCCAGCTTGAAAGGTTTGGGTCGGGGGAACAATGAGCAGTTCTTC
CASLKGLGRGNNEQFF
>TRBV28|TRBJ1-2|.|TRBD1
TGTGCCAGCAGTTTAAGGGCAGGGGGGAAGGGCTACACCTTC
CASSLRAGGKGYTF
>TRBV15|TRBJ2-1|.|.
TGTGCCACCAGCACCCGTGGGGAGGAGCAGTTCTTC
CATSTRGEEQFF
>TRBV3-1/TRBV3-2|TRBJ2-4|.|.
TGTGCCAGCAGCCAAGATGGGAGTTTCAACATTCAGTACTTC
CASSQDGSFNIQYF
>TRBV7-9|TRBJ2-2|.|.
TGTGCCAGCAGCTTACTAGGCGGGGAGCTGTTTTTT
CASSLLGGELFF
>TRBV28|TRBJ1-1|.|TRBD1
TGTGCCAGCAGTGATCACAGGGGTGATTGGACTGAAGCTTTCTTT
CASSDHRGDWTEAFF
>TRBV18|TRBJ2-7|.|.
TGTGCCAGCTCAATATCGATTACCTACTACGAGCAGTACTTC
CASSISITYYEQYF
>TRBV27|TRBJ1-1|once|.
TGTGCCAGCAGTTTTAGGTCAGGGCGGGGTGTATCGTCTGAAGCTTTCTTT
CASSFRSGRGVSSEAFF
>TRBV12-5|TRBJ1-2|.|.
TGTGCTAGTGGTTTGGTACGAGGGCAACGGTATGGCTACACCTTC
CASGLVRGQRYGYTF
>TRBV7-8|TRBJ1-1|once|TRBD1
TGTGCCAGCAGCCCACGACAGGGGTCGATGAACACTGAAGCTTTCTTT
CASSPRQGSMNTEAFF
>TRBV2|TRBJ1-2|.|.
TGTGCCAGCACGACTCCGGGGGTCTATGGCTACACCTTC
CASTTPGVYGYTF